This T cell receptor beta chain was captured by sequencing in a study of T cells after yellow fever vaccination. Each CDR3 protein is one row after TCRdb ran MiXCR on the 5' RACE reads. The table records about 630,000 distinct CDR3 sequences, around an eighth of them present only once. Study results and limitations: Clones that expanded after primary vaccination mostly reappeared after the booster (roughly 96% CD4, 88% CD8).

V trimming: 5 bases; J trimming: 4 bases; junction bases outside the gene matches: 5. The CDR3 contains 13 residues. CDR1 and CDR2 (germline): SQVTM, ANQGSEA. This clonotype was counted a few times. Its antigen is as yet unknown. The TCR comes from a man aged 25 to 40 who received the YFV17D yellow fever vaccine. The sequencing here drew on PBMCs, taken on the day of the yellow fever booster vaccination. The chain carries TRBV29-1 and TRBJ2-3; 8 bases match TRBD2. CDR3 sequence: CSVLTSGPDTQYF. The CDR3 region has the DNA TGCAGCGTTCTAACTAGCGGCCCAGATACGCAGTATTTT.